This TCR beta chain was recorded in a study of blood T cell repertoires in COVID-19. Turning to the study itself: Both acute and convalescent COVID-19 samples were obtained from the United States, Italy and Spain. From T cells, B-cell-depleted T cells, or PBMCs came the material, which was cDNA or gDNA.

The CDR3 consists of 15 residues. V gave up 4 bases and J gave up 0 bases; unmatched junction bases: 0. Germline V CDR1 and CDR2: MNHEY, SVGEGT. This table comes from immunoSEQ multiplex PCR, and its TCRdb copy is limited to in-frame clones, with some not included. Among 220,000 or so clones listed, less than 90% were seen once. The chain employs TRBV6-2 or TRBV6-3 and TRBJ2-1, with TRBD2 matching over 10 bases. The source is a woman aged 60 to 75 who had recovered from COVID-19. The specimen sequenced was peripheral blood. The CDR3 sequence: CASSWTSGSYNEQFF. For the CDR3, the DNA is TGTGCCAGCAGTTGGACTAGCGGCTCCTACAATGAGCAGTTCTTC.